This T cell receptor (beta chain) was retrieved from a study of T-cell reconstitution after alpha-beta-depleted transplantation in children. The CDR3 spans 14 residues. V lost 1 base and J lost 5, with 11 bases in between. Findings of the study overall: Several hundred expanded graft clones reportedly were the source of alpha-beta T cells about two months after transplant. Recipient T cells and thymic progenitors that survived were the source of the high TCRbeta diversity seen at day 60 in some patients. Newly made T cells mostly supplied T-cell counts and diversity one year after transplant.

Construction of the TCRbeta library involved unique molecular identifiers. MiXCR, applied by TCRdb to the PCR reads, yields one record per CDR3 protein. The sample includes some 200,000 distinct CDR3 sequences, around 7.7% of them seen just once. Concerning this clonotype: Its antigen remains unidentified.

The receptor was isolated from a male patient aged 2-10 years who had a stem cell transplant for acute myeloid leukemia, so the T cells may come from the graft donor. The sample here was PBMCs, mostly from graft donor cells, taken 360 days after TCRalphabeta/CD19-depleted stem cell transplant. The chain joins TRBV12-3 or TRBV12-4 to TRBJ1-1; D not resolved. The CDR3 DNA sequence: TGTGCCAGCAGTTTAGAGTTTTCCGGGACTGAAGCTTTCTTT. Protein product: CASSLEFSGTEAFF.